This TCR beta chain is drawn from a study of shared clonotypes between healthy human individuals. Study observations and caveats: Tissue TCR repertoires likely differ from these blood-only repertoires. The genetic and exposure-history diversity represented was limited by few donors.

This clone was observed once. Its specificity is not known. Original data processing: Filtering differed since immunoSEQ provided only junctions, with no quality scores. The assay was immunoSEQ multiplex PCR, and TCRdb's table has in-frame clones only and misses some. V and J calls and clone size come straight from that table; D and trimming were deduced from the DNA. The sample consists of around 480,000 clones, approximately 79% of them appearing once. With 5 bases clipped from V and 4 bases from J, the junction kept 4 bases outside the gene matches. CDR1 is MNHEY and CDR2 is SVGAGI in the germline V gene. The CDR3 loop spans 15 amino acids. The study used 98 million or so PBMCs per unsorted sample for genomic DNA.

The sequencing input was PBMCs. This clonotype originated in a woman aged 40 to 50 in good health. Some clones in this sample may be carry-over from other donors' samples. V and J are TRBV6-5 and TRBJ2-1, with 11 bases fitting TRBD2. The CDR3 coding sequence is TGTGCCAGCAGTCGGACTAGCGGGCTTTACAATGAGCAGTTCTTC. Protein product: CASSRTSGLYNEQFF.